The 20 T cell receptor beta chains given below trace back to one sample, sequenced in a study of T cell responses to AZD1222 COVID-19 vaccine. Only in-frame clones appear in the TCRdb table, and some are missing; sequencing was by immunoSEQ multiplex PCR. The data contain some 87,000 clones, approximately 89% of them singletons. This specimen consisted of peripheral blood, obtained on day 0 of MenACWY control vaccination. These receptors were taken from an adult in good health.

This chain connects TRBV28 to TRBJ2-7; TRBD1 agrees at 8 bases. The CDR3 has 11 amino acids. J lost 12 bases, V lost 2 bases, and 3 bases had no gene match. CDR1 is MDHEN, CDR2 SYDVKM, per germline. In nucleotides, the CDR3 is TGTGCCAGCAGTTTACGGACAGGGACGTACTTC. It codes for CASSLRTGTYF.

The chain employs TRBV29-1 and TRBJ2-2, with a possible D match to TRBD2 (6 bases). Trimming took off 4 bases at V and 5 bases at J, with 11 bases between the two ends. Germline CDR1 reads SQVTM; CDR2 reads ANQGSEA. The CDR3 has 13 amino acids. The CDR3 DNA follows: TGCAGCGTTGCGGGGGTGGTAACCGGGGAGCTGTTTTTT. This translates into CSVAGVVTGELFF.

The chain uses TRBV19 and TRBJ1-5; a weak D match, TRBD1 (5 bases). The germline V gene encodes CDR1 LNHDA and CDR2 SQIVND (reference sequence). This CDR3 contains 13 residues. V was clipped by 5 bases and J by 4 bases, with 9 bases between them. The CDR3 here is CASSLAGNQPQHF. DNA of the CDR3: TGTGCCAGTAGTCTCGCAGGGAATCAGCCCCAGCATTTT.

V and J are TRBV2 and TRBJ1-1, with D perhaps TRBD1 (5 bases). With 6 bases removed from V and 0 bases from J, the gap between germline ends came to 11 bases. CDR1 and CDR2 (germline): SNHLY, FYNNEI. This CDR3 has 14 residues. The CDR3 nucleotides read TGTGCCAGCAGCTTCAGGGCCATGAACACTGAAGCTTTCTTT. Translation gives CASSFRAMNTEAFF.

In nucleotides, the CDR3 is TGTGCCAGCAGTCGAAGGGATGAGCAGTACTTC. This gives the protein CASSRRDEQYF. The chain couples TRBV12-3 or TRBV12-4 to TRBJ2-7; D remains ambiguous. The CDR3 totals 11 residues. Trimming stripped 5 bases from V and 7 bases from J, with 9 bases between.

In DNA form, the CDR3 reads TGTGCCAGCAGTTTAGGGGGGCCGGTAGGGACCCAGTACTTC. This codes for CASSLGGPVGTQYF. The rearrangement joins TRBV28 to TRBJ2-5; the D gene could be TRBD1 or TRBD2 (6 bases each). V was pared by 2 bases and J by 7 bases, with 14 bases between. CDR1 and CDR2 from the germline V gene are MDHEN and SYDVKM. The CDR3 has 14 amino acids.

In nucleotides, the CDR3 is TGTGCCAGCAGCGTAACCGACAGGGGGGGACAAGAGACCCAGTACTTC. This encodes CASSVTDRGGQETQYF. The chain has TRBV9 and TRBJ2-5; 9 bases align to TRBD1. The ends lost 1 base at V and 2 bases at J; junction bases unmatched: 6. The V gene's germline CDR1 is SGDLS and CDR2 YYNGEE. CDR3 size: 16 residues.

V is TRBV27 and J is TRBJ1-3, with a tentative D call TRBD1 (5 bases). Germline V gene lookup returns CDR1 MNHEY and CDR2 SMNVEV (reference sequence). Trimming shortened V by 5 bases and J by 2 bases, and 10 bases separated the two germline ends. The CDR3 consists of 14 residues. The CDR3 region is CASSPQGPGNTIYF. In nucleotides, the CDR3 is TGTGCCAGCAGTCCGCAGGGTCCTGGAAACACCATATATTTT.

This chain joins TRBV11-1 and TRBJ1-2; TRBD1 might be the D (5 bases). Germline loops: CDR1 SGHAT, CDR2 FQDESV (reference sequence). The V end was cut by 5 bases, the J end by 4 bases, with 14 bases between. The CDR3 has 14 residues. The CDR3 bases are TGTGCCAGCAGCCCGGGGGATTGGGGCTATGGCTACACCTTC. Translated, it gives CASSPGDWGYGYTF.

This rearrangement joins TRBV5-1 to TRBJ1-2, with TRBD1 matching over 7 bases. The CDR3 has 14 amino acids. V lost 4 bases to trimming and J lost 3 bases; unmatched junction nucleotides: 6. The germline gives CDR1 SGHRS, CDR2 YFSETQ. The CDR3 region has the DNA TGCGCCAGCAGCGGAGGGGGCGCTCACTATGGCTACACCTTC. Protein product: CASSGGGAHYGYTF.

The sample holds a few counts of this clone. As DNA, the CDR3 is TGCGCCAGCAGCTTGGGGTCAGGGCCCGTGGAGACCCAGTACTTC. Amino acid sequence: CASSLGSGPVETQYF. The chain uses TRBV5-1 and TRBJ2-5; tentative D call: TRBD1 (5 bases). Germline-derived CDR1 and CDR2 are SGHRS and YFSETQ. V was clipped by 0 bases and J by 5 bases, with 14 bases between them. This CDR3 has 15 amino acids.

The chain couples TRBV10-2 to TRBJ1-1; D unresolved. V lost 0 bases and J lost 1, with 6 bases in between. CDR1 is WSHSY and CDR2 is SAAADI in the germline V gene. The CDR3 sequence is 14 residues long. The CDR3 region is CASSESAANTEAFF. CDR3 nucleotide sequence: TGCGCCAGCAGTGAGTCTGCAGCGAACACTGAAGCTTTCTTT.

The rearrangement joins TRBV6-6 to TRBJ1-6, with D tentatively TRBD1 (5 bases). V was trimmed by 6 bases and J by 8 bases, leaving 11 bases between them. Per germline, CDR1 MNHNY and CDR2 SVGAGI (reference sequence). The CDR3 consists of 13 residues. CDR3 region: CASSPTGDSPLHF. The CDR3 DNA sequence: TGTGCCAGCAGCCCCACGGGGGATTCACCCCTCCACTTT.

The chain has TRBV27 and TRBJ2-7, with D maybe TRBD2 (5 bases). Germline V gene sequence: CDR1 MNHEY, CDR2 SMNVEV (reference sequence). This CDR3 contains 16 residues. With 5 bases removed from V and 2 bases from J, the gap between germline ends came to 19 bases. Here the CDR3 DNA reads TGTGCCAGCAGTAAGAGGTTCGCAGCGGCCCCCTACGAGCAGTACTTC. It encodes CASSKRFAAAPYEQYF.

The genes are TRBV9 and TRBJ2-1, with 8 bases matching TRBD2. The trim removed 3 bases at V and 4 bases at J, leaving 6 bases unmatched. There are 15 residues in the CDR3. Germline V gives CDR1 SGDLS, CDR2 YYNGEE. CDR3 region: CASSATGTRYNEQFF. The CDR3 nucleotides are TGTGCCAGCAGCGCCACCGGGACTAGGTACAATGAGCAGTTCTTC.

V usage is TRBV7-3 and J usage is TRBJ2-1; weak D call: TRBD2 (5 bases). This CDR3 has 15 residues. The V end lost 5 bases, the J end lost 6 bases, and 17 bases lay between the germline ends. CDR1 is SGHTA and CDR2 is FQGTGA in the germline V gene. The CDR3 nucleotides read TGTGCCAGCAGCCCAAGTCGGACTCTGGGCAATGAGCAGTTCTTC. This translates into CASSPSRTLGNEQFF.

J is TRBJ1-1 and V is TRBV6-5, with 7 positions matching TRBD1. With V trimmed by 2 bases and J by 11 bases, 8 bases remained unmatched. CDR1 and CDR2 (germline): MNHEY, SVGAGI. The CDR3 is 13 residues long. DNA for the CDR3: TGTGCCAGCAGTTACGCGGGACAGCAGGCGGCTTTCTTT. Amino acids: CASSYAGQQAAFF.

The J gene is TRBJ1-6, the V gene TRBV3-1 (or the pseudogene TRBV3-2); D perhaps matches TRBD1 (5 bases). The CDR3 runs 12 residues. The germline CDR1 and CDR2 sequences are LGHDT and YNNKEL (reference sequence). Trimming pared 4 bases from V and 13 bases from J, leaving 11 bases between. CDR3 region: CASSRQPGPLHF. CDR3 DNA sequence: TGTGCCAGCAGCCGACAGCCCGGGCCCCTCCACTTT.

This clone was seen once. This chain uses TRBV10-3 with TRBJ2-1, with 11 bases matching TRBD2. This CDR3 spans 18 amino acids. CDR1 and CDR2 (germline): ENHRY, SYGVKD. V gave up 0 bases and J gave up 1 base; unmatched junction bases: 5. The CDR3 reads CAISESVIAGGSYNEQFF. As DNA, the CDR3 is TGTGCCATCAGTGAGTCGGTTATAGCGGGAGGGTCCTACAATGAGCAGTTCTTC.

This chain connects TRBV24-1 to TRBJ2-4, with D perhaps TRBD1 or TRBD2 (5 bases each). V lost 3 bases and J 8 bases, leaving 10 bases between the germline ends. This CDR3 spans 13 amino acids. Germline values: CDR1 KGHDR, CDR2 SFDVKD. CDR3 nucleotides: TGTGCCACCAGTGATGGGGCCGGGGACATTCAGTACTTC. Protein sequence: CATSDGAGDIQYF.